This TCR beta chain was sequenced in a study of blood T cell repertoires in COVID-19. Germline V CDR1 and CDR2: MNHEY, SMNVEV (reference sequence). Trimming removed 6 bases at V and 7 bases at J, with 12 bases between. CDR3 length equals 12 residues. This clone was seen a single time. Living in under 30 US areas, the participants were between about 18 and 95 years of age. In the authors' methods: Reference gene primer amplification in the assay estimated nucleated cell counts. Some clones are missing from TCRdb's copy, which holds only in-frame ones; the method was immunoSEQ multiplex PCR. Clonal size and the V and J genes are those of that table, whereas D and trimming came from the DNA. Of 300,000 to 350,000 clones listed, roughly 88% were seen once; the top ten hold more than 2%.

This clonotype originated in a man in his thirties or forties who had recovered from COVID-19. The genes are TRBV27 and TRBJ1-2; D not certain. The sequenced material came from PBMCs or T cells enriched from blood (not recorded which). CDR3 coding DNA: TGTGCCAGCAGCTCGCCGGTTGGTGGCTACACCTTC. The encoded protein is CASSSPVGGYTF.